The 22 T cell receptor beta chains reported below all come from one sample, sequenced in a study of response to subunit inactivated influenza vaccine (dated by TCRdb to between 2017 and 2018). The protocol used for the library was RT-PCR. Sequenced on an Illumina HiSeq 2500. The raw public reads went through TCRdb reprocessing: fastp at Q25, MiXCR clone calling, in-frame beta chains kept. Rows with a matching CDR3 protein are joined into one entry that keeps the most common DNA and genes. The sample table contains under 800,000 distinct CDR3 sequences; only one count was recorded for approximately 15% of them. Of the sample, 6.5% to 8.5% falls within the top ten clones. Sequencing was performed on PBMCs from blood, taken 14 to 15 days before vaccination. Receptors originate from a man aged 45-65 years who received an inactivated influenza vaccine. Donor details come from another sample of the same person, matched by shared clones.

The V and J genes are TRBV7-9 and TRBJ1-2, with a tentative D call TRBD1 (5 bases). The V gene's germline CDR1 is SEHNR and CDR2 FQNEAQ (reference sequence). Trimming pared 0 bases from V and 13 bases from J, leaving 12 bases between. CDR3 length: 12 residues. DNA for the CDR3: TGTGCCAGCAGCTTAGCTACGGGGCGGGGCACCTTC. It specifies CASSLATGRGTF.

V gene TRBV5-1 combines with J gene TRBJ2-2, with D unresolved. V gave up 0 bases and J gave up 4 bases, with 10 bases separating them. Germline assignment: CDR1 SGHRS and CDR2 YFSETQ. The CDR3 consists of 15 residues. CDR3 DNA: TGCGCCAGCAGCTTGGCACCGGTCGGCACCGGGGAGCTGTTTTTT. Protein: CASSLAPVGTGELFF.

The chain employs TRBV20-1 and TRBJ2-7; 8 bases line up with TRBD2. The germline CDR1 and CDR2 sequences are DFQATT and SNEGSKA (reference sequence). This CDR3 comprises 17 residues. J lost 1 base, V lost 1 base, and 12 bases had no gene match. The CDR3 sequence is CSARGGIAGRVSYEQYF. CDR3 DNA: TGCAGTGCTAGAGGTGGGATAGCGGGAAGAGTGTCCTACGAGCAGTACTTC.

V is TRBV7-2 and J is TRBJ2-7; TRBD1 might be the D (5 bases). With 5 bases removed from V and 5 bases from J, the gap between germline ends came to 10 bases. CDR1 and CDR2 from the germline V gene are SGHTA and FQGNSA. The CDR3 extends over 12 amino acids. The CDR3 is CASSRPGHEQYF. For the CDR3, the DNA is TGTGCCAGCAGCCGGCCAGGGCACGAGCAGTACTTC.

This chain links TRBV7-2 with TRBJ1-1; D gene ambiguous. Trimming removed 0 bases at V and 8 bases at J, with 13 bases between. The CDR3 extends over 14 amino acids. From germline, CDR1 is SGHTA and CDR2 FQGNSA. Here the CDR3 reads CASSLAWQGSEAFF. Here the CDR3 DNA reads TGTGCCAGCAGCTTAGCCTGGCAAGGTTCGGAAGCTTTCTTT.

The chain carries TRBV3-1 and TRBJ2-3, with 8 bases fitting TRBD1. CDR1 LGHDT and CDR2 YNNKEL come from the germline V gene (reference sequence). CDR3 length equals 15 residues. Trimming cost V 4 bases and J 3 bases; bases outside gene matches: 6. This CDR3 reads CASSPWTGITDTQYF. CDR3 nucleotide sequence: TGTGCCAGCAGCCCATGGACAGGGATAACAGATACGCAGTATTTT.

This clonotype has a count of ten or more. V and J are TRBV5-1 and TRBJ2-5; possibly TRBD1 for D (5 bases). Between the trimmed V and J ends, which lost 0 bases and 5 bases, there was a span of 8 bases. CDR3 size: 13 residues. The germline V gene encodes CDR1 SGHRS and CDR2 YFSETQ. This CDR3 is CASSLEGRETQYF. The CDR3 DNA reads TGCGCCAGCAGCTTGGAGGGGCGGGAGACCCAGTACTTC.

The chain employs TRBV5-1 and TRBJ2-5, with D possibly matching TRBD1 (6 bases). V was cut by 2 bases and J by 1 base, with 9 bases left in between. The CDR3 extends over 14 amino acids. Germline V gene lookup returns CDR1 SGHRS and CDR2 YFSETQ. CDR3 region: CASSFGTPQETQYF. The CDR3 DNA sequence: TGCGCCAGCAGCTTTGGGACACCCCAAGAGACCCAGTACTTC.

This clonotype was seen more than once but under ten times. The chain recombines TRBV6-2 or TRBV6-3 with TRBJ2-4, with D unclear. There are 15 residues in the CDR3. Germline CDR1 reads MNHEY; CDR2 reads SVGEGT. V gave up 4 bases and J gave up 0 bases, with 10 bases separating them. CDR3 sequence (DNA): TGTGCCAGCAGTTCGGAAAGGTTAGCCAAAAACATTCAGTACTTC. Translated, it gives CASSSERLAKNIQYF.

This chain joins TRBV28 and TRBJ2-4; the D gene is possibly TRBD1 (6 bases). Germline CDR1 MDHEN, CDR2 SYDVKM. The CDR3 length is 14 residues. V dropped 2 bases and J dropped 6 bases, with 11 bases sitting between them. The CDR3 is CASSLLRGSNIQYF. DNA of the CDR3: TGTGCCAGCAGTTTACTCAGGGGCTCAAACATTCAGTACTTC.

The V gene is TRBV27, the J gene TRBJ2-1; D tentatively fits TRBD1 or TRBD2 (5 bases each). This CDR3 contains 13 residues. Germline V gives CDR1 MNHEY, CDR2 SMNVEV (reference sequence). V lost 8 bases, J lost 6 bases, and 14 bases lay in between. The CDR3 DNA sequence: TGTGCCAGCCGGGACCAGGGATCCAATGAGCAGTTCTTC. This translates into CASRDQGSNEQFF.

This clonotype turned up a few times. The CDR3 coding sequence is TGCAGTGCCGGTACGGGGGAATACGAGCAGTACTTC. It is translated as CSAGTGEYEQYF. The chain carries TRBV20-1 and TRBJ2-7; D is perhaps TRBD2 (6 bases). With 6 bases removed from V and 4 bases from J, the gap between germline ends came to 13 bases. CDR1 is DFQATT, CDR2 SNEGSKA, per germline (reference sequence). The CDR3 loop spans 12 amino acids.

This chain uses TRBV27 with TRBJ2-1; TRBD2 aligns across 7 bases. There are 14 residues in the CDR3. Per the germline V gene, CDR1 is MNHEY and CDR2 is SMNVEV (reference sequence). V shed 7 bases, J shed 4 bases, and the junction held 7 bases outside the gene matches. DNA for the CDR3: TGTGCCAGCACGGACGGGGGGTTATACAATGAGCAGTTCTTC. This sequence encodes CASTDGGLYNEQFF.

This sequence joins TRBV4-3 and TRBJ2-2; 8 bases are a match to TRBD2. With 0 bases clipped from V and 4 bases from J, the junction kept 4 bases outside the gene matches. The CDR3 runs to 16 residues. Germline CDR1 and CDR2: LGHNA and YSLEER. CDR3 nucleotides: TGCGCCAGCAGCCAAGATGCGGGAGGAAGCACCGGGGAGCTGTTTTTT. Its translation: CASSQDAGGSTGELFF.

This clonotype was seen at least ten times. The chain couples TRBV5-1 to TRBJ2-5; D is ambiguous. V lost 3 bases to trimming and J lost 3 bases, with 12 bases between them. The CDR3 length is 14 residues. CDR1 and CDR2 (germline): SGHRS, YFSETQ. The CDR3 region has the DNA TGCGCCAGCAGCTCACCGGGTTCGGAAGAGACCCAGTACTTC. As protein: CASSSPGSEETQYF.

This chain joins TRBV4-1 and TRBJ2-2; 7 nucleotides align to TRBD2. Unmatched junction bases numbered 8, after V lost 4 bases and J lost 0 bases. This CDR3 is 17 amino acids long. The germline gives CDR1 MGHRA, CDR2 YSYEKL. This CDR3 is CASSPGGRHSNTGELFF. The CDR3 DNA reads as TGCGCCAGCAGCCCGGGAGGCCGACACTCGAACACCGGGGAGCTGTTTTTT.

This clonotype showed up just a few times. The rearrangement joins TRBV5-5 to TRBJ2-2; TRBD1 aligns across 7 bases. This CDR3 spans 15 amino acids. The germline V gene encodes CDR1 SGHKS and CDR2 YYEKEE (reference sequence). V shed 4 bases and J 6 bases; nucleotides not matched to a gene: 9. CDR3 nucleotide sequence: TGTGCCAGCAGCCACCCCACAGGGGTGGCCGGGGAGCTGTTTTTT. Translating gives CASSHPTGVAGELFF.

This clonotype occurred a few times. Here the CDR3 DNA reads TGTGCCAGCAGGGGGGAGGGCTACAATGAGCAGTTCTTC. Encoded protein: CASRGEGYNEQFF. The V gene is TRBV3-1, the J gene TRBJ2-1; 7 positions agree with TRBD2. In germline, CDR1 is LGHDT, CDR2 YNNKEL (reference sequence). The trim removed 6 bases at V and 3 bases at J, leaving 2 bases unmatched. The CDR3 contains 13 residues.

J is TRBJ2-7 and V is TRBV2, with TRBD1 identical over 7 bases. The CDR3 is 15 amino acids. V gave up 3 bases and J gave up 5 bases; unmatched junction bases: 10. Germline CDR1 is SNHLY and CDR2 is FYNNEI. The CDR3 DNA follows: TGTGCCAGCAGTGAGACACAGGGGATTGCGAACGAGCAGTACTTC. Translating it yields CASSETQGIANEQYF.

CDR3 region: CASRGLDDYEQYF. The CDR3 DNA reads TGTGCCAGCAGGGGACTAGATGACTACGAGCAGTACTTC. V and J are TRBV2 and TRBJ2-7; the match to TRBD2 covers 8 bases. The CDR3 covers 13 residues. Germline V gives CDR1 SNHLY, CDR2 FYNNEI. Trimming took 6 bases from V and 3 from J; bases not matched to a gene: 4.

The table lists this clonotype with a few counts. The rearrangement uses TRBV6-2 or TRBV6-3 and TRBJ2-1; D not certain. V lost 4 bases, J lost 0 bases, and 13 bases lay in between. CDR1 is MNHEY, CDR2 SVGEGT, per germline. The CDR3 has 16 amino acids. As DNA, the CDR3 is TGTGCCAGCAGTTCTCCCCAGGTCCCCTCCTACAATGAGCAGTTCTTC. Protein: CASSSPQVPSYNEQFF.

This clonotype has ten or more counts. The chain joins TRBV11-2 to TRBJ2-3; 16 nucleotides match TRBD2. Germline CDR1 is SGHAT and CDR2 is FQNNGV. J lost 6 bases, V lost 1 base, and 7 bases had no gene match. The CDR3 is 18 amino acids. The CDR3 loop is CASSLVGTSGRARDTQYF. CDR3 sequence (DNA): TGTGCCAGCAGCTTAGTCGGGACTAGCGGGAGGGCAAGGGATACGCAGTATTTT.